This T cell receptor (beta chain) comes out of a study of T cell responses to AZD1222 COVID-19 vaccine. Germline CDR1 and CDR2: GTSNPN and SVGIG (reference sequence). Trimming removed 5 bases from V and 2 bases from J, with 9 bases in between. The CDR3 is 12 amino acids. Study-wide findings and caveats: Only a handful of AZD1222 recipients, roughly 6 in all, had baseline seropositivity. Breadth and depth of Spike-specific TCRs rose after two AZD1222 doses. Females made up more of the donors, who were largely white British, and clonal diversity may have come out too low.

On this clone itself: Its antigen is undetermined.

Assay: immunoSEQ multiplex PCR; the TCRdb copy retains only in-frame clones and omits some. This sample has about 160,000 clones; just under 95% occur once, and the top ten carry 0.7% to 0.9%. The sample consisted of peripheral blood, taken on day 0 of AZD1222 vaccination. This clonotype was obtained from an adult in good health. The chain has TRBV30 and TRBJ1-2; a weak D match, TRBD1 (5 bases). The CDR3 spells CAWGDRNYGYTF. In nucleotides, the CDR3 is TGTGCCTGGGGGGACCGGAACTATGGCTACACCTTC.